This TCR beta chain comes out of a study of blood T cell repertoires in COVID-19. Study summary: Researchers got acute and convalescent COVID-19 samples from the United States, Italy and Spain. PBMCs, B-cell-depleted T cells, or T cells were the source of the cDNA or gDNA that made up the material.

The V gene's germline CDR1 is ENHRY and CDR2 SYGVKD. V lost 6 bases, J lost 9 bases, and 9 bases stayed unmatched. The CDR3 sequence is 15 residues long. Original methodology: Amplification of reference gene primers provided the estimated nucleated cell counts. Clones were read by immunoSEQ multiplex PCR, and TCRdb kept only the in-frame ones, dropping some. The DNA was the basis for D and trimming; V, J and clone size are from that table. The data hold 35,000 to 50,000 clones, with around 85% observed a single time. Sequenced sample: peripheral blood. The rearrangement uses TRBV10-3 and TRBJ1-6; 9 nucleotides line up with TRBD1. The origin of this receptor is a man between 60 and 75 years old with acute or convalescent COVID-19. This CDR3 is CAIRDTGTGSSPLHF. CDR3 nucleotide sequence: TGTGCCATCAGAGATACCGGGACAGGGTCTTCACCCCTCCACTTT.